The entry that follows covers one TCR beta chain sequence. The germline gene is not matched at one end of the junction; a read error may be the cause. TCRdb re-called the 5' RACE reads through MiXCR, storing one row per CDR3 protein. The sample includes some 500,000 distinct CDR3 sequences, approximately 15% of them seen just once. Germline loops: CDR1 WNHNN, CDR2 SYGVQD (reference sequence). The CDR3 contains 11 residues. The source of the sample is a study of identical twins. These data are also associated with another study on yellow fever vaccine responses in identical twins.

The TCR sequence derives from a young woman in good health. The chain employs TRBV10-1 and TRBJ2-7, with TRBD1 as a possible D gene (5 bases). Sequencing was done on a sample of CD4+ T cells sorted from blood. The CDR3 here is CASSQGYEQNF. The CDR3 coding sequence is TGCGCCAGCAGTCAGGGCTACGAGCAGAACTTC.